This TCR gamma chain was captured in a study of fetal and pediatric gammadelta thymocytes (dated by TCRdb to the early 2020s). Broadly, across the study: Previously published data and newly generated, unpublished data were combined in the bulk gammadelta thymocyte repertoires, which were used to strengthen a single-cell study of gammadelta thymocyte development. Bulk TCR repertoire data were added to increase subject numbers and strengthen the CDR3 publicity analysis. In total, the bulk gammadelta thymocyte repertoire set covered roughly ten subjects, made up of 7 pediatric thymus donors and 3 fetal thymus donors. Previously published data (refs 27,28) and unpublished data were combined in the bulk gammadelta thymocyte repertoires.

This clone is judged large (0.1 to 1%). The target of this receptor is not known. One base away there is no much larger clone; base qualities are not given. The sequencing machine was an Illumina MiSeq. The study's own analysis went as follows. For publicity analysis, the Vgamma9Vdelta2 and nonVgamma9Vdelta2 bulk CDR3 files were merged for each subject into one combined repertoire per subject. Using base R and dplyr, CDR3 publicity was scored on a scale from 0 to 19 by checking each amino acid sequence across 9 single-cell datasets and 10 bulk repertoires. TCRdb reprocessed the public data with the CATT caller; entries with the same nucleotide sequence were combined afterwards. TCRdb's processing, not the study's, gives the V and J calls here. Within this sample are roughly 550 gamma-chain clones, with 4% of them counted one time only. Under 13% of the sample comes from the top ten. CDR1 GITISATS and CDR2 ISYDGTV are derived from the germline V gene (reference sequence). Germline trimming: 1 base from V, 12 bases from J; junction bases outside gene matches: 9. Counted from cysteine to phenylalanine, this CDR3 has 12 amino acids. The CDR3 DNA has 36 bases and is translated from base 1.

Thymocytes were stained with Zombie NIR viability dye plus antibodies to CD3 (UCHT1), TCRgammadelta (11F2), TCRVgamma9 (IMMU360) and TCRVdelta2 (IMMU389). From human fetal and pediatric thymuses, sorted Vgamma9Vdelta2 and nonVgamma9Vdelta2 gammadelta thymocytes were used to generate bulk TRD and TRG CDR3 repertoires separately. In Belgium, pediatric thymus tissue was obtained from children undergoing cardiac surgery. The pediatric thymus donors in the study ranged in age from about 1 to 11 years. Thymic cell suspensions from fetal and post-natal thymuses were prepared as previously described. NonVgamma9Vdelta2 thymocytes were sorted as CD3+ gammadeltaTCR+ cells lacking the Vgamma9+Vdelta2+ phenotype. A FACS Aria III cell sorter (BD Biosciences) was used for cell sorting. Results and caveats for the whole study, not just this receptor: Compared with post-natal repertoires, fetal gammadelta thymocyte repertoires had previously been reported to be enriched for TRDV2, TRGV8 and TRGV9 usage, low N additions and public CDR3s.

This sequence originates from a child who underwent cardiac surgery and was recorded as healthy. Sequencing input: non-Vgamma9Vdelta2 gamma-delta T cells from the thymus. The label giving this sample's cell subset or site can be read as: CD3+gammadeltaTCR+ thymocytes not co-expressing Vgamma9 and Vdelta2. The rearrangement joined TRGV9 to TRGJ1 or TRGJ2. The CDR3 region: CALWEVKRGKLF. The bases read TGTGCCTTGTGGGAGGTCAAAAGGGGGAAACTCTTT.